These 15 T cell receptor beta chains were all obtained from the same sample, sequenced in a study of shared clonotypes between healthy human individuals. Sequenced by immunoSEQ multiplex PCR; TCRdb stores in-frame clones only, minus some. In the table there are 2.3 million or so clones, approximately 95% of which are singletons. Sequencing input: naive CD4+ T cells from PBMCs. Regarding subset: CD45RA+ positively selected. The receptors were gathered from a man younger than 30 in good health. Some clones in this sample may be carry-over from other donors' samples.

The chain carries TRBV7-6 and TRBJ2-3; perhaps TRBD1 as D (5 bases). V lost 3 bases and J 1 base, leaving 14 bases between the germline ends. CDR1 and CDR2 from the germline V gene are SGHVS and FNYEAQ. The CDR3 runs 16 residues. The CDR3 DNA follows: TGTGCCAGCAGCTTCGGTACAGGTAAAGGCACAGATACGCAGTATTTT. It is translated as CASSFGTGKGTDTQYF.

This clone occurred a few times. J is TRBJ2-3 and V is TRBV6-5; tentative D call: TRBD1 (6 bases). The V gene lost 7 bases and the J gene lost 2 bases, with 13 bases spanning the gap. Germline V gene lookup returns CDR1 MNHEY and CDR2 SVGAGI. The CDR3 extends over 14 amino acids. CDR3 protein: CASNDDRYTDTQYF. The CDR3 nucleotides are TGTGCCAGCAACGACGACAGGTACACAGATACGCAGTATTTT.

With respect to this clone: Other DNA sequences in the sample encode the same CDR3. The chain is built from TRBV18 and TRBJ1-5; D possibly corresponds to TRBD1 (6 bases). V dropped 1 base and J dropped 0 bases, with 13 bases sitting between them. This CDR3 comprises 17 residues. Germline V gives CDR1 KGHSH, CDR2 LQKENI. The CDR3 protein is CASSPQAGDYSNQPQHF. CDR3 coding DNA: TGTGCCAGCTCACCACAAGCAGGGGATTATAGCAATCAGCCCCAGCATTTT.

In DNA, the CDR3 is TGTGCCAGCAGCTTAGCGGCCCAACGCACAGATACGCAGTATTTT. Translating it yields CASSLAAQRTDTQYF. The rearrangement links TRBV7-9 to TRBJ2-3; D is unresolved. The germline gives CDR1 SEHNR, CDR2 FQNEAQ (reference sequence). CDR3 length: 15 residues. V gave up 0 bases and J gave up 1 base, with 8 bases separating them.

Here the CDR3 DNA reads TGTGCCAGCAGCTACGAACCGGGACAGGGGGGCACCGGGGAGCTGTTTTTT. This sequence encodes CASSYEPGQGGTGELFF. V is TRBV5-4 and J is TRBJ2-2; TRBD1 agrees at 11 bases. V lost 3 bases, J lost 4 bases, and 8 bases stayed unmatched. This CDR3 has 17 amino acids. Per the germline V gene, CDR1 is SGHNT and CDR2 is YYREEE (reference sequence).

Regarding this clone: Other DNA sequences in this sample translate to the same CDR3. V is TRBV18 and J is TRBJ1-1, with no clear D. Germline loops: CDR1 KGHSH, CDR2 LQKENI. Between the trimmed V and J ends, which lost 0 bases and 2 bases, there was a span of 10 bases. CDR3 size: 15 residues. CDR3 amino acids: CASSPPSGLNTEAFF. Here the CDR3 DNA reads TGTGCCAGCTCACCACCGAGCGGGCTTAACACTGAAGCTTTCTTT.

DNA for the CDR3: TGTGCCAGCACTCCATTGACAGCATCCAATGAGCAGTTCTTC. Encoded protein: CASTPLTASNEQFF. V is TRBV2 and J is TRBJ2-1; TRBD1 might be the D (5 bases). This CDR3 comprises 14 residues. Germline CDR1 SNHLY, CDR2 FYNNEI. Trimming pared 7 bases from V and 6 bases from J, leaving 16 bases between.

This clone was seen once. The genes are TRBV4-1 and TRBJ2-4, with no clear D. V was pared by 4 bases and J by 7 bases, with 14 bases between. In germline, CDR1 is MGHRA, CDR2 YSYEKL. The CDR3 covers 14 residues. This CDR3 is CASSPANTPNIQYF. The CDR3 nucleotides are TGCGCCAGCAGCCCGGCTAATACCCCCAACATTCAGTACTTC.

The chain is built from TRBV2 and TRBJ2-7; D is perhaps TRBD1 (6 bases). Germline CDR1 is SNHLY and CDR2 is FYNNEI. Trimming removed 9 bases at V and 0 bases at J, with 15 bases between. The CDR3 runs 14 residues. For the CDR3, the DNA is TGTGCCAGTACCCGACAGGTCAGCTCCTACGAGCAGTACTTC. It specifies CASTRQVSSYEQYF. Based on the CDR3 plus reference TRBV2 and TRBJ2-7, the full variable domain is EPEVTQTPSHQVTQMGQEVILRCVPISNHLYFYWYRQILGQKVEFLVSFYNNEISEKSEIFDDQFSVERPDGSNFTLKIRSTKLEDSAMYFCASTRQVSSYEQYFGPGTRLTVT.

The rearrangement links TRBV11-3 to TRBJ1-3; 7 nucleotides align to TRBD1. Germline values: CDR1 SGHNT, CDR2 YENEEA. CDR3 length: 14 residues. The V and J ends lost 6 bases and 5 bases, in that order; junction bases with no gene match: 7. The CDR3 is CASRGQAGRNTIYF. DNA for the CDR3: TGTGCCAGCAGAGGACAGGCTGGTAGAAACACCATATATTTT.

The chain recombines TRBV11-2 with TRBJ1-3; 7 nucleotides line up with TRBD1. This CDR3 comprises 17 residues. V was pared by 4 bases and J by 0 bases, with 9 bases of the junction left unmatched. Germline-derived CDR1 and CDR2 are SGHAT and FQNNGV. The CDR3 reads CASSSPDRARSGNTIYF. Written as DNA, the CDR3 is TGTGCCAGCAGCTCCCCAGACAGGGCTCGCTCTGGAAACACCATATATTTT.

This sequence joins TRBV29-1 and TRBJ2-7, with TRBD1 matching 7 bases. This CDR3 comprises 15 residues. The germline V gene encodes CDR1 SQVTM and CDR2 ANQGSEA. The V segment lost 6 bases and the J segment 2 bases; nucleotides outside the gene matches: 13. DNA of the CDR3: TGCAGCGTCGGCACACGGGACAGTCTTACCTACGAGCAGTACTTC. This encodes CSVGTRDSLTYEQYF.

In regard to this clone: This may arise from a read error, as a much more abundant clone is one base away. Other DNA sequences from this sample encode an identical CDR3 as well. The chain carries TRBV6-1 and TRBJ2-5, with D hard to call. The germline V and J ends were trimmed by 1 base and 5 bases, with 2 bases remaining between them. CDR1 is MNHNS, CDR2 SASEGT, per germline. This CDR3 spans 11 amino acids. CDR3 residues: CASSEGETQYF. The DNA of the CDR3 is TGTGCCAGCAGTGAAGGGGAGACCCAGTACTTC.

As DNA, the CDR3 is TGTGCCAGCAGTAGGGTATCGGGGACTGAAGCTTTCTTT. It translates to CASSRVSGTEAFF. This chain joins TRBV5-8 and TRBJ1-1; D not certain. The germline V and J ends were trimmed by 5 bases and 5 bases, with 13 bases remaining between them. There are 13 residues in the CDR3. Per germline, CDR1 SGHTS and CDR2 YDEGEE.

A note on this clone: At one end the junction does not follow the germline gene, possibly because of a read error. The rearrangement links TRBV28 to TRBJ1-2; the match to TRBD1 covers 7 bases. Germline V gene lookup returns CDR1 MDHEN and CDR2 SYDVKM. The CDR3 length is 16 residues. DNA for the CDR3: TGTGCCAGCAGTTTATTTGAGGGGGCCTGGAACTGTGGCTACACCTTC. As protein: CASSLFEGAWNCGYTF.